The clone carrying this T cell receptor (beta chain) came up once. Its antigen is unknown. The data belong to a study of T cell responses to AZD1222 COVID-19 vaccine. Overall study results and limits: Baseline serostatus was positive in only a handful of AZD1222 recipients. Per reports, nearly half of all spike-specific TCRs target regions that are unmutated in variants.

The table came from immunoSEQ multiplex PCR; TCRdb's copy has only in-frame clones and leaves some out. The repertoire holds around 90,000 clones, with about 88% as singletons. The V gene lost 7 bases and the J gene lost 4 bases, with 14 bases spanning the gap. The germline V gene encodes CDR1 SGHNT and CDR2 YYREEE (reference sequence). This CDR3 is 13 amino acids long. The specimen comprised peripheral blood, sampled on day 0 of AZD1222 vaccination. The source of this sequence is an adult in good health. The chain carries TRBV5-4 and TRBJ1-2; D not certain. The DNA for the CDR3 is TGTGCCAGCGGTCGGACTGATTTCTATGGCTACACCTTC. Its protein product is CASGRTDFYGYTF. The whole variable domain, filled in from reference TRBV5-4 and TRBJ1-2, reads ETGVTQSPTHLIKTRGQQVTLRCSSQSGHNTVSWYQQALGQGPQFIFQYYREEENGRGNFPPRFSGLQFPNYSSELNVNALELDDSALYLCASGRTDFYGYTFGSGTRLTVV.